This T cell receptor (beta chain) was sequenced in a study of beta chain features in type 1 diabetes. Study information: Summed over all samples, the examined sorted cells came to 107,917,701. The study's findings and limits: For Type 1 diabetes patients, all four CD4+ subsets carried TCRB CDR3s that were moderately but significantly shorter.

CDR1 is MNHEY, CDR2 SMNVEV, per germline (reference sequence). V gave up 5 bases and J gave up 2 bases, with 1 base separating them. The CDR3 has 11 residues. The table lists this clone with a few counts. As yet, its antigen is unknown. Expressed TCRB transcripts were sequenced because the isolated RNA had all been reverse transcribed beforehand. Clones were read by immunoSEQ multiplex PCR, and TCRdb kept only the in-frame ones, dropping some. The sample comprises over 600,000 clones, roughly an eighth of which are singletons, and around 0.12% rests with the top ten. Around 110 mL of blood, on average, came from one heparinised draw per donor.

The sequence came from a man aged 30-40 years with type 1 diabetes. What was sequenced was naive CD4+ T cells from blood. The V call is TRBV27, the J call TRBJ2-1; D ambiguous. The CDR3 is CASSAYNEQFF. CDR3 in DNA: TGTGCCAGCAGTGCCTACAATGAGCAGTTCTTC.